The rows below give T cell receptor beta chains drawn from one sample of a study of T-cell memory formation after mild COVID-19. Each CDR3 protein is one row after TCRdb ran MiXCR on the 5' RACE reads. The sample has 140,000 or so distinct CDR3 sequences, 19% seen once. The sample consisted of PBMCs or a T cell subset sorted from them (not recorded which). Receptors were obtained from an adult woman who had mild COVID-19 (a few samples of this study predate the infection). Cell type and time point are not known. Each CDR3 is given with its conserved first and last residue. D genes are given only for firm matches. Size values are once, few and many counts, or a class for expanded clones, and some rows have none.

clone size | J gene | D gene | V gene | CDR3 protein | CDR3 DNA
medium-sized | TRBJ2-7 | . | TRBV12-3/TRBV12-4 | CASRRCEQYF | TGTGCCAGCAGACGCTGCGAGCAGTACTTC
few | TRBJ2-1 | . | TRBV7-2 | CASSLRPSWSNEQFF | TGTGCCAGCAGCTTACGCCCTAGCTGGTCCAATGAGCAGTTCTTC
few | TRBJ1-1 | . | TRBV5-1 | CASSLEGVVGLAFF | TGCGCCAGCAGCTTGGAAGGTGTAGTTGGACTAGCTTTCTTT
few | TRBJ1-6 | TRBD1 | TRBV19 | CASGTANNSPLHF | TGTGCCAGTGGGACAGCTAATAATTCACCCCTCCACTTT
. | TRBJ1-6 | . | TRBV7-8 | CASSLTDNYNSPLHF | TGTGCCAGCAGCCTGACTGATAACTATAATTCACCCCTCCACTTT
few | TRBJ1-5 | . | TRBV11-2 | CASSLDGGSSNQPQHF | TGTGCCAGCAGCTTAGATGGAGGGAGTAGCAATCAGCCCCAGCATTTT
few | TRBJ1-5 | TRBD1 | TRBV12-3/TRBV12-4 | CATGQGNSNQPQHF | TGTGCCACCGGACAGGGAAATAGCAATCAGCCCCAGCATTTT
. | TRBJ2-1 | TRBD1 | TRBV5-1 | CASSSGDRYNEQFF | TGCGCCAGCAGCTCGGGGGACAGGTACAATGAGCAGTTCTTC
. | TRBJ1-2 | . | TRBV4-3 | CASSQEGVNYGYTF | TGCGCCAGCAGCCAAGAAGGGGTTAACTATGGCTACACCTTC
few | TRBJ1-2 | . | TRBV5-5 | CASSIQGVNGYTF | TGTGCCAGCAGCATACAGGGTGTGAATGGCTACACCTTC
. | TRBJ1-1 | . | TRBV10-3 | CAIRARGVGEAFF | TGTGCCATCAGGGCGAGGGGGGTGGGTGAAGCTTTCTTT
few | TRBJ1-5 | TRBD1 | TRBV20-1 | CSARGPGTGGPTRNQPQHF | TGCAGTGCTAGAGGACCCGGGACAGGGGGCCCTACTCGCAATCAGCCCCAGCATTTT
. | TRBJ1-2 | TRBD1 | TRBV12-3/TRBV12-4 | CASSSLGQGIRYGYTF | TGTGCCAGCAGCAGTCTTGGACAGGGGATTAGGTATGGCTACACCTTC
few | TRBJ2-7 | . | TRBV4-1 | CASSQVGRTYEQYF | TGCGCCAGCAGCCAAGTAGGCAGAACCTACGAGCAGTACTTC
few | TRBJ2-3 | . | TRBV30 | CAWNGPSTDTQYF | TGTGCCTGGAACGGACCCAGCACAGATACGCAGTATTTT
. | TRBJ1-2 | TRBD1 | TRBV5-1 | CASSSPTGAGTVPPANYGYTF | TGCGCCAGCAGCTCACCGACGGGCGCGGGGACAGTCCCTCCAGCTAACTATGGCTACACCTTC
. | TRBJ2-7 | TRBD1 | TRBV7-2 | CASSYRTGLSYEQYF | TGTGCCAGCAGCTACCGGACAGGGCTAAGCTACGAGCAGTACTTC
few | TRBJ1-1 | . | TRBV5-1 | CASSLDVTTEAFF | TGCGCCAGCAGCCTAGATGTCACCACTGAAGCTTTCTTT
. | TRBJ2-7 | TRBD2 | TRBV29-1 | CSALGSGGCSF | TGCAGCGCCCTAGGGTCGGGAGGTTGCAGCTTC
. | TRBJ2-3 | . | TRBV9 | CASSPQGRADTQYF | TGTGCCAGCAGCCCTCAAGGCAGGGCAGATACGCAGTATTTT
few | TRBJ2-5 | . | TRBV7-2 | CASSGPGRQETQYF | TGTGCCAGCAGCGGCCCGGGACGGCAAGAGACCCAGTACTTC
. | TRBJ1-6 | . | TRBV5-1 | CASSLGPGQNSPLHF | TGCGCCAGCAGCTTGGGGCCAGGGCAGAATTCACCCCTCCACTTT
many | TRBJ2-1 | . | TRBV5-5 | CASSLGLSTVYNEQFF | TGTGCCAGCAGCTTGGGGCTATCGACGGTCTACAATGAGCAGTTCTTC
once | TRBJ2-7 | TRBD2 | TRBV10-3 | CASQSVSREAPYEQYF | TGTGCCAGTCAGAGCGTGTCCCGGGAGGCTCCCTACGAGCAGTACTTC
. | TRBJ1-4 | . | TRBV7-2 | CASSLAGTEEKLFF | TGTGCCAGCAGCTTAGCGGGGACCGAAGAAAAACTGTTTTTT
. | TRBJ1-1 | . | TRBV20-1 | CSARQGPLNTEAFF | TGCAGTGCAAGGCAGGGGCCTCTGAACACTGAAGCTTTCTTT
few | TRBJ2-7 | TRBD2 | TRBV12-3/TRBV12-4 | CASSRGLAGGGTYEQYF | TGTGCCAGCAGCAGAGGACTAGCGGGAGGGGGAACCTACGAGCAGTACTTC